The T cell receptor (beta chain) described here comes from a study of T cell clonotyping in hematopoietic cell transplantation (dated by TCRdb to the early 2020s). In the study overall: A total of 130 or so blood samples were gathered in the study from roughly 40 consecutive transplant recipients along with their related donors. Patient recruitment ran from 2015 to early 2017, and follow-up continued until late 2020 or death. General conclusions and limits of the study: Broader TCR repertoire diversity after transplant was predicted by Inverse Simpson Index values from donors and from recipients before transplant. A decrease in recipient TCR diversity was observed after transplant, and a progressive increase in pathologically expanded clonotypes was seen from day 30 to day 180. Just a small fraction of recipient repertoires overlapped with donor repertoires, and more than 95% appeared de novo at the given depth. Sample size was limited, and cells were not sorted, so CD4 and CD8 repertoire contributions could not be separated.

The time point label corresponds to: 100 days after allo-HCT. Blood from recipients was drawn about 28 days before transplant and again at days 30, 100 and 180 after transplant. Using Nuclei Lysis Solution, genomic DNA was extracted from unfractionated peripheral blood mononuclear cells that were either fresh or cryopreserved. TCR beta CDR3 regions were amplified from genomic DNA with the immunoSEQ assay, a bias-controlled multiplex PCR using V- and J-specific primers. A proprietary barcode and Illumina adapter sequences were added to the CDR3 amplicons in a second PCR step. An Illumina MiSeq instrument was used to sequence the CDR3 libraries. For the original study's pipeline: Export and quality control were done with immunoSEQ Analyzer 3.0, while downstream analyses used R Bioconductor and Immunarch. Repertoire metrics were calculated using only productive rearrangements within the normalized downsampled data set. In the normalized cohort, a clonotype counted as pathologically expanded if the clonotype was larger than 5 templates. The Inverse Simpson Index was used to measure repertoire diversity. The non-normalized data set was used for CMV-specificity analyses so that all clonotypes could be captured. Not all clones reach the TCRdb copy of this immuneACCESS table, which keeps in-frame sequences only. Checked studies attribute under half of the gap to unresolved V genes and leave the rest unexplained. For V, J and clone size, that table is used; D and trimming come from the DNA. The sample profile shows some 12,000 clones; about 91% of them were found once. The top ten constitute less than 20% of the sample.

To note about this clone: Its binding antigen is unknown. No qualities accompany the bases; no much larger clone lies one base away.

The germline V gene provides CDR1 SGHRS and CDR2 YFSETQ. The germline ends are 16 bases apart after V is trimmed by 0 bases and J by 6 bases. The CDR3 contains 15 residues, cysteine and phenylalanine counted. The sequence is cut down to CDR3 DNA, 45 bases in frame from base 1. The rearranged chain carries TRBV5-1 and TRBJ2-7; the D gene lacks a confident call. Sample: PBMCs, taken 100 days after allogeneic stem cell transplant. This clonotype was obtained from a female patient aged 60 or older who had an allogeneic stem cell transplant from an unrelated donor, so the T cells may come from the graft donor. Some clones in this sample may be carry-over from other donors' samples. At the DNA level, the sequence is TGCGCCAGCAGCTTGGCCCCTAGTAACCGTGTCGAGCAGTACTTC. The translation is CASSLAPSNRVEQYF.